This entry is about one TCR beta chain. Its cognate antigen has yet to be identified. No base-level quality is on record; no much larger clone is a single base apart. Inclusive of the bounding cysteine and phenylalanine, the CDR3 is 15 residues long. CDR3 DNA is the only sequence kept; it has 45 bases, read in frame from the first base. V is cut back by 4 bases and J by 1 base, with 1 base in the junction unmatched. CDR1 SGHTA and CDR2 FQGNSA were looked up in the germline V gene. The library relied on the immunoSEQ multiplex PCR assay. For the multiplex PCR, a mixture combining 60 forward primers for TCR Vbeta segments and 13 reverse primers for TCR Jbeta segments was used. A multiplex PCR assay on genomic DNA amplified the CDR3 region of rearranged TCR beta genes. On the Illumina HiSeq System, the amplified TCR beta libraries were sequenced as 87-base-pair reads. In the paper's pipeline: A later analysis tallied some 79 million unique TCR beta chains across the 660 or so repertoires, and about 10 million of those chains were shared by two or more donors. Raw reads were error-corrected and collapsed into unique sequences by a nearest-neighbor algorithm in which closely related sequences were merged to remove PCR and sequencing errors. V, D and J gene segments were assigned by aligning CDR3 sequences to IMGT reference sequences. For a sequence to be retained, a match of at least six nucleotides to both a V gene segment and a J gene segment was required. A rearrangement was called productive if the CDR3 had no stop codons and remained in frame with V and J, and every other rearrangement was called non-productive. Following IMGT convention, CDR3 was defined as the stretch from the second conserved V-encoded cysteine up to the conserved J-encoded phenylalanine. The earlier analysis of about 640 of the donors excluded any sequence lacking an unambiguous match to a single V gene segment. In an earlier analysis of some 590 of the donors, V segments were called functional above 56.7% productive rearrangements and were called segregating when the between-donor standard deviation exceeded 5%. A statistical classification framework was built to diagnose cytomegalovirus status from the catalog of TCR beta chain sequences. In a later analysis, V and J genes were assigned by comparing TCR nucleotide sequences against IMGT/GENE-DB human TR gene sequences. In a later analysis, CDR3 sequences and most-parsimonious VDJ recombination scenarios were assigned using the TCRdist pipeline. In a later analysis, each TCR beta chain was defined by its CDR3 amino acid sequence together with its V-gene family, and reads without a unique V-gene family were excluded. A later analysis removed over 500 highly shared, low-generation-probability nucleotide sequences to deal with suspected cross-contamination and a sequencing artifact. A later analysis calculated a clonal expansion index for each public chain from normalized within-repertoire ranks of inferred template counts. A later analysis computed generation probabilities with a VDJ recombination model fitted to out-of-frame rearrangements, and checked the results against IGoR. A later analysis scored TCR-TCR, TCR-HLA and TCR-CMV co-occurrence with hypergeometric tests, applying a repertoire-size bias correction to TCR pairs. To estimate false discovery rates, a later analysis permuted the HLA or CMV assignments 20 times. In a later analysis, co-occurring TCRs were grouped with DBSCAN, and TCRdist sequence similarity was added when clustering was performed within HLA-allele-positive subsets. Repertoires with fewer than 30,000 or more than 120,000 public chains, plus five repertoires with anomalous nucleotide sharing, were excluded from co-occurrence clustering. The source is immuneACCESS, and TCRdb retained only in-frame sequences with V and J called. Part of the clones is not carried over; for the studies checked, unresolved V genes explain less than half of this, and the remainder is unexplained. V and J calls and clone size come straight from that table; D and trimming were deduced from the DNA. Across this sample there are about 110,000 clones, with 81% seen only once. Around 2.2% of the sample comes from the top ten.

The data stem from a study of cytomegalovirus exposure and HLA in healthy donors (dated by TCRdb to about 2017). With respect to the entire study: According to an earlier analysis of 587 of the donors, about 179 million T cells yielded some 120 million unique TCR beta sequences and approximately 300 Gb of sequence data. Donor age, sex, ethnicity and CMV serostatus were compiled together with the repertoire data. In the later analysis, no new phenotypic data were used to find candidate immune exposures; instead, reliance was placed on TCR beta sequences and their occurrence across donors. The number of typed donors differed by locus: roughly 629-640 for A, B, C, DRB1 and DQB1; approximately 530 for DQA1; approximately 600 for DPA1; and some 430 for DPB1. A later analysis re-analyzed previously published TCR beta repertoires from about 600 donors and added high-resolution HLA genotyping to study TCR occurrence patterns. The study aimed to test whether cataloging public T cell receptors could reveal signatures of past pathogen exposure. Both class I and class II loci were covered by HLA typing, at four-digit resolution. Every repertoire in the discovery cohort had been generated on one and the same sequencing platform. Among the approximately 420 genotyped donors, about 83% belonged to the genetic ancestry cluster associated with self-reported Caucasian donors. Besides the first cohort of 500 to 700 subjects, a separate validation cohort made up of 95 to 150 different subjects was used. Using immunosequencing, the study profiled T cell repertoires from 500 to 800 subjects and related those repertoires to cytomegalovirus serostatus. Roughly 5 DR-DQ haplotypes were treated as single units for association and clustering because of strong linkage in the cohort. About 300 gigabases of sequencing data and some 85 million unique TCR sequences were included in an early release covering about 620 HLA-typed donors. High-throughput TCR immunosequencing, statistical association of individual TCRs with disease status, and machine learning were combined to predict cytomegalovirus infection status. Among around 400 genotyped donors of the cohort, an average of around 240,000 unique TCR beta nucleotide sequences were sequenced per donor, roughly 18% of them non-productive. In a later genetic analysis, genome-wide SNP genotypes for about 55% of the 666 donors were used, and that subset was treated as a discovery cohort. An earlier analysis of several hundred of the donors applied high-throughput TCR beta sequencing to assess whether each TCR beta V gene segment acted as functional or pseudogenic.

The cohort comprised under 700 healthy bone marrow donors. At the time of sampling, all cohort members were nominally healthy, though unrecorded immune exposures were likely present. The donor was CMV seronegative and was included in the group of approximately 350 seronegative cohort members. A peripheral blood sample was provided by each donor, and peripheral blood mononuclear cells were used for TCR beta sequencing. The Qiagen DNeasy Blood Extraction Kit was used to extract genomic DNA from the blood cell samples. The study at large found these results: At a false discovery rate of 0.05, a later analysis linked 16,951 TCR beta sequences to specific HLA alleles. A later analysis reported that several top co-occurrence clusters appeared linked to parvovirus B19, influenza, CMV and Epstein-Barr virus. The cohort was sequenced for TCR beta chains only, and without alpha or paired-chain data the features that could be detected were limited. A few of the identified cytomegalovirus-associated TCR beta chains were confirmed in vitro to be specific for cytomegalovirus antigens. V-gene and J-gene trimming of TCR beta chains was associated with a missense DCLRE1C variant in a later genetic analysis, and the association was replicated in an independent cohort. Because HLA typing was missing for some donors at each locus, association tests included only the typed subset. A further reported finding was that TCR beta sequences accurately predicted the HLA-A and HLA-B alleles for most subjects in the first cohort. The sequencing pipeline was judged likely to have produced a cluster of highly shared sequence variants as a technical artifact. When HLA alleles, especially DR and DQ, strongly co-occurred, TCR associations were difficult to assign to individual alleles. In a later analysis, TCR association rates were found to vary across HLA loci, with the most associated TCRs seen for DRB1 alleles and the fewest for HLA-C alleles. Compared with equally common non-associated chains, HLA-associated TCR beta chains in a later analysis were more clonally expanded and had lower generation probabilities. In the study, 150 to 200 TCR beta chains were listed as associated with cytomegalovirus. While some public TCRs were present in many individuals, most TCR sequences turned up only very rarely across donors. Roughly uniform sequencing depth across donors was assumed in presence/absence analyses, although this assumption may not hold. The 87-base-pair reads could not distinguish some IMGT-functional V segments, including TRBV6-2 and TRBV6-3, so those segments were excluded. A later genetic analysis reported fewer N-insertions in productive TCRs among donors in an Asian-associated ancestry cluster than the roughly 700-donor mean. Broadly in line with IMGT annotations, most TCR beta V segments showed up in productive rearrangements about 90% or about 30% of the time in an earlier analysis of around 550 of the donors. In both the original and validation cohorts, the classifier was reported to diagnose cytomegalovirus status with high specificity and sensitivity. The authors suggested that the approach could potentially be generalized to other disease states and immunological phenotypes. The only immune exposure information available for the cohort was CMV serostatus. Because counts were too low, some 17 rarely observed V segments, including chromosome 9 orphons, were left out of the earlier analysis of some 600 of the donors. In a later analysis, most CMV-associated TCR beta chains were found to appear HLA-restricted, with HLA associations seemingly driven largely by CMV exposure. Correlated functional status among segregating V segments might be attributable to linkage disequilibrium, but an unknown experimental factor could not be ruled out.

The rearranged segments are TRBV7-2 and TRBJ2-3, with 11 bases in between that match TRBD2. Sequenced: PBMCs. The receptor comes from a woman in her twenties or thirties in good health and CMV-seronegative. The CDR3 reads as follows: CASSYSGRGTDTQYF. DNA sequence: TGTGCCAGCAGCTATAGCGGGAGGGGCACAGATACGCAGTATTTT.